The T cell receptor beta chain under discussion was sequenced for a study of shared clonotypes between healthy human individuals. General study results and limits: The study found lower generation probabilities in non-shared clonotypes than in those shared by all four donors.

About this clone itself: Its antigen is not identified.

The repertoire was sequenced with immunoSEQ multiplex PCR; TCRdb's copy has only in-frame clones and lacks some. The table shows 330,000 or so clones, with approximately 79% occurring only once. This sequence was found in a man aged 25 to 40 in good health. Sequencing was done on a sample of memory CD4+ T cells sorted from blood. Specified subset: CD45RA-negative fraction.

The CDR3 sequence: CASSPSARVEQFF. The CDR3 region has the DNA TGTGCCAGCAGCCCCTCGGCGCGCGTAGAGCAGTTCTTC. This rearrangement joins TRBV7-3 to TRBJ2-1; no clear D. Germline loops: CDR1 SGHTA, CDR2 FQGTGA. This CDR3 is built from 13 residues. Trimming took off 5 bases at V and 10 bases at J, with 15 bases between the two ends.